The subject of this entry is one T cell receptor (beta chain). The target antigen is unknown. This sample was included in a study of T cell responses to AZD1222 COVID-19 vaccine. Study results and caveats: Nearly half of the spike-specific TCRs reportedly recognize variant regions that carry no mutations. Once two AZD1222 doses were given, Spike-specific TCR breadth and depth went up. Donors, mostly white British, included more females; clonal diversity was possibly underestimated.

V dropped 5 bases and J dropped 1; count of bases not matched to a gene: 6. Germline CDR1 reads SEHNR; CDR2 reads FQNEAQ (reference sequence). The CDR3 covers 15 residues. Repertoires were generated with immunoSEQ multiplex PCR, while TCRdb's copy carries only in-frame clones and drops some. The sample has 140,000 to 150,000 clones; more than 85% are singletons. This chain uses TRBV7-9 with TRBJ2-5, with 8 bases lining up with TRBD1. The input for sequencing was peripheral blood, taken on day 0 of AZD1222 vaccination. This TCR was sampled from an adult in good health. CDR3 nucleotide sequence: TGTGCCAGCAGCACAGAGGGGACAGGCCAAGAGACCCAGTACTTC. Protein product: CASSTEGTGQETQYF.